This entry concerns a single T cell receptor beta chain. Trimming cost V 0 bases and J 12 bases, with 13 bases left between them. The CDR3 spans 13 residues. Germline V gives CDR1 SGDLS, CDR2 YYNGEE. In the authors' workflow: Cell counts per sample came from amplifying reference gene primers. Measured with immunoSEQ multiplex PCR; TCRdb has only the in-frame clones, and not every one. For V, J and clone size, that table is used; D and trimming come from the DNA. The sample records hundreds of thousands of clones, 87% being singletons. These data originate in a study of blood T cell repertoires in COVID-19. Looking at the study overall: Some COVID-19 samples were acute and others convalescent; all came from the United States, Italy and Spain.

The TCR sequence derives from a woman between 18 and 30 years old who had recovered from COVID-19. The sequenced sample consisted of PBMCs or T cells enriched from blood (not recorded which). This chain uses TRBV9 with TRBJ2-1; D possibly corresponds to TRBD2 (6 bases). The CDR3 DNA reads as TGTGCCAGCAGCGTAGAAGAGCGGGTCGGGCAGTTCTTC. Amino acid sequence: CASSVEERVGQFF.